The clone carrying this T cell receptor beta chain was counted once. The repertoire was sequenced with immunoSEQ multiplex PCR; TCRdb's copy has only in-frame clones and lacks some. The sample holds fewer than 20,000 clones, 86% seen once. The data are from a study of control samples from healthy donors and cancer patients. The CDR3 consists of 18 residues. Germline lookup yields CDR1 LGHDT and CDR2 YNNKEL (reference sequence). The ends were cut back, 2 bases at V and 0 bases at J, with 17 bases in the middle. The sequence was collected from a woman in her 70s with colorectal cancer. Sequenced sample: PBMCs. V and J are TRBV3-1 (or the pseudogene TRBV3-2) and TRBJ1-3; perhaps TRBD1 as D (5 bases). The DNA of the CDR3 is TGTGCCAGCAGCCAACCCGGGGCGGGATTCACCTCTGGAAACACCATATATTTT. This encodes CASSQPGAGFTSGNTIYF.